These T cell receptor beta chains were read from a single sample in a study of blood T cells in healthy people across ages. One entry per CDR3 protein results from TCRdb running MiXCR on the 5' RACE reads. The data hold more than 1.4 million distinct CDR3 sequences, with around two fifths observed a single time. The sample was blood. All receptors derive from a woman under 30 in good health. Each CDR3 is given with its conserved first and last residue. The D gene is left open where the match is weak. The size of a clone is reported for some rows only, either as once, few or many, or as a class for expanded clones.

CDR3: CAIKHPLNSDREQYF; DNA: TGTGCCATCAAACATCCACTGAATTCGGATCGCGAGCAGTACTTC; J: TRBJ2-7; size: -; D: -; V: TRBV10-3
CDR3: CASSIIAGRSNTGELFF; DNA: TGTGCCAGCAGCATCATAGCGGGAAGGTCCAACACCGGGGAGCTGTTTTTT; J: TRBJ2-2; size: -; D: TRBD2; V: TRBV11-2
CDR3: CASSFSEKNTEAFF; DNA: TGTGCCAGCAGTTTTTCCGAGAAGAACACTGAAGCTTTCTTT; J: TRBJ1-1; size: few; D: -; V: TRBV12-3/TRBV12-4
CDR3: CASSQVGQAYEQYF; DNA: TGTGCCAGCAGCCAAGTGGGGCAGGCCTACGAGCAGTACTTC; J: TRBJ2-7; size: -; D: -; V: TRBV14
CDR3: CASSTWTSGSYEQYF; DNA: TGCGCCAGCAGCACATGGACTAGCGGTTCCTACGAGCAGTACTTC; J: TRBJ2-7; size: few; D: TRBD2; V: TRBV5-1
CDR3: CAISESIPAGVAGYTF; DNA: TGTGCCATCAGTGAGTCGATTCCGGCAGGGGTTGCGGGCTACACCTTC; J: TRBJ1-2; size: few; D: -; V: TRBV10-3
CDR3: CASSLGGAGAYNSPLHF; DNA: TGTGCCAGCAGTTTAGGAGGTGCGGGCGCCTATAATTCACCCCTCCACTTT; J: TRBJ1-6; size: few; D: -; V: TRBV12-3/TRBV12-4
CDR3: CATNRDSGVKNIQYF; DNA: TGTGCCACCAACAGAGATTCAGGTGTCAAAAACATTCAGTACTTC; J: TRBJ2-4; size: -; D: -; V: TRBV15
CDR3: CSAQGLAGGPDEQYF; DNA: TGCAGTGCTCAGGGACTAGCGGGAGGGCCCGACGAGCAGTACTTC; J: TRBJ2-7; size: -; D: TRBD2; V: TRBV20-1
CDR3: CASSVTGDKNEKLFF; DNA: TGTGCCAGCAGCGTGACAGGGGATAAAAATGAAAAACTGTTTTTT; J: TRBJ1-4; size: few; D: TRBD1; V: TRBV9
CDR3: CASTQPGQVYGYTF; DNA: TGTGCCAGCACCCAACCGGGACAGGTCTATGGCTACACCTTC; J: TRBJ1-2; size: -; D: TRBD1; V: TRBV6-5
CDR3: CASSPEGAQPQHF; DNA: TGCGCCAGCAGCCCGGAGGGGGCCCAGCCCCAGCATTTT; J: TRBJ1-5; size: -; D: TRBD1; V: TRBV5-1
CDR3: CASGIYQPQHF; DNA: TGTGCCAGCGGGATATATCAGCCCCAGCATTTT; J: TRBJ1-5; size: once; D: -; V: TRBV27
CDR3: CASSLGGRRELFF; DNA: TGTGCCAGCAGCTTAGGTGGGCGGAGGGAGCTGTTTTTT; J: TRBJ2-2; size: -; D: -; V: TRBV11-1
CDR3: CASSYPTGGQETQYF; DNA: TGTGCCAGCAGTTACCCGACAGGAGGCCAAGAGACCCAGTACTTC; J: TRBJ2-5; size: few; D: -; V: TRBV6-5
CDR3: CASSLGVPNEQFF; DNA: TGCGCCAGCAGCTTGGGGGTGCCCAATGAGCAGTTCTTC; J: TRBJ2-1; size: -; D: -; V: TRBV5-1
CDR3: CATSRAPRPYEQYF; DNA: TGTGCCACCAGCAGAGCCCCTAGGCCCTACGAGCAGTACTTC; J: TRBJ2-7; size: -; D: -; V: TRBV15
CDR3: CASSYSSGTSTDTQYF; DNA: TGTGCCAGCAGTTACTCTAGCGGGACAAGCACAGATACGCAGTATTTT; J: TRBJ2-3; size: few; D: TRBD2; V: TRBV6-5
CDR3: CASSRTDTYGYTF; DNA: TGTGCCAGCAGTCGGACAGATACTTATGGCTACACCTTC; J: TRBJ1-2; size: many; D: -; V: TRBV6-5
CDR3: CASSQAGAANYEQYF; DNA: TGTGCCAGCAGCCAAGCTGGGGCGGCCAACTACGAGCAGTACTTC; J: TRBJ2-7; size: -; D: -; V: TRBV3-1
CDR3: CASTIQSSSEQYF; DNA: TGCGCCAGCACCATTCAGTCCTCATCCGAGCAGTACTTC; J: TRBJ2-7; size: -; D: -; V: TRBV5-1
CDR3: CASSLTGAGSDGYTF; DNA: TGCGCCAGCAGCTTGACAGGGGCGGGGAGCGATGGCTACACCTTC; J: TRBJ1-2; size: few; D: TRBD1; V: TRBV5-1
CDR3: CASSLSLAVATDTQYF; DNA: TGCGCCAGCAGCTTAAGTTTAGCGGTTGCGACAGATACGCAGTATTTT; J: TRBJ2-3; size: few; D: -; V: TRBV5-1
CDR3: CASSQGPGPSSYEQYF; DNA: TGCGCCAGCAGCCAAGGTCCAGGCCCAAGCTCCTACGAGCAGTACTTC; J: TRBJ2-7; size: few; D: -; V: TRBV4-1
CDR3: CASSRGSSGELFF; DNA: TGTGCCAGCAGCCGAGGTTCTTCCGGGGAGCTGTTTTTT; J: TRBJ2-2; size: -; D: -; V: TRBV7-3
CDR3: CSALPRATSSYEQYF; DNA: TGCAGTGCTCTCCCCAGGGCCACTAGCTCCTACGAGCAGTACTTC; J: TRBJ2-7; size: -; D: -; V: TRBV20-1
CDR3: CSVTPGTEAFF; DNA: TGCAGCGTGACCCCGGGCACTGAAGCTTTCTTT; J: TRBJ1-1; size: few; D: -; V: TRBV29-1
CDR3: CASRLGHNYGYTF; DNA: TGTGCCAGCAGACTGGGACACAACTATGGCTACACCTTC; J: TRBJ1-2; size: -; D: -; V: TRBV27
CDR3: CAISGASSYEQYF; DNA: TGTGCCATCAGTGGGGCTAGCTCCTACGAGCAGTACTTC; J: TRBJ2-7; size: -; D: -; V: TRBV10-3
CDR3: CASSFEGKGNSPLHF; DNA: TGTGCCAGCAGTTTTGAGGGGAAGGGCAATTCACCCCTCCACTTT; J: TRBJ1-6; size: -; D: -; V: TRBV28
CDR3: CASSTGQHYNEQYF; DNA: TGCGCCAGCAGCACAGGACAGCACTACAATGAGCAGTACTTC; J: TRBJ2-7; size: few; D: -; V: TRBV5-1
CDR3: CSGQGNTEAFF; DNA: TGCAGCGGACAGGGGAACACTGAAGCTTTCTTT; J: TRBJ1-1; size: few; D: TRBD1; V: TRBV20-1
CDR3: CASSYLASQYF; DNA: TGTGCCAGCAGCTATCTAGCATCGCAGTATTTT; J: TRBJ2-3; size: -; D: -; V: TRBV12-3/TRBV12-4
CDR3: CSASFLAGNEQFF; DNA: TGCAGTGCTAGTTTTCTAGCGGGCAATGAGCAGTTCTTC; J: TRBJ2-1; size: -; D: TRBD2; V: TRBV20-1
CDR3: CASSRTANSPLHF; DNA: TGTGCCAGCAGTCGAACAGCTAATTCACCCCTCCACTTT; J: TRBJ1-6; size: few; D: -; V: TRBV27
CDR3: CASSLNREVNQPQHF; DNA: TGCGCCAGCAGCTTGAACAGGGAGGTTAATCAGCCCCAGCATTTT; J: TRBJ1-5; size: -; D: -; V: TRBV5-1
CDR3: CASSYSKGNSYEQYF; DNA: TGTGCCAGCAGTTACTCCAAGGGAAACTCCTACGAGCAGTACTTC; J: TRBJ2-7; size: -; D: -; V: TRBV6-2/TRBV6-3
CDR3: CASSLRHDGEQYF; DNA: TGTGCCAGCAGCTTACGGCACGATGGGGAGCAGTACTTC; J: TRBJ2-7; size: -; D: -; V: TRBV7-3
CDR3: CASREALGTSGYNEQFF; DNA: TGTGCCAGCAGGGAAGCCCTCGGGACTAGCGGTTACAATGAGCAGTTCTTC; J: TRBJ2-1; size: once; D: TRBD2; V: TRBV6-1
CDR3: CASSRGQGQNSPLHF; DNA: TGCGCCAGCAGCCGCGGACAGGGCCAGAATTCACCCCTCCACTTT; J: TRBJ1-6; size: -; D: TRBD1; V: TRBV4-1
CDR3: CASSPGWDRQFF; DNA: TGCGCCAGCAGCCCGGGGTGGGACAGGCAGTTCTTC; J: TRBJ2-1; size: few; D: TRBD1; V: TRBV5-1
CDR3: CASSLTTGNTIYF; DNA: TGTGCCAGCAGCCTCACGACCGGAAACACCATATATTTT; J: TRBJ1-3; size: -; D: -; V: TRBV25-1
CDR3: CATSIRDRGETQYF; DNA: TGTGCCACCAGCATCCGGGACAGGGGAGAGACCCAGTACTTC; J: TRBJ2-5; size: -; D: TRBD1; V: TRBV15
CDR3: CASTQGTDYNYGYTF; DNA: TGTGCCAGCACCCAAGGGACGGATTATAACTATGGCTACACCTTC; J: TRBJ1-2; size: few; D: -; V: TRBV6-5
CDR3: CSARGEDAGNYEKLFF; DNA: TGCAGTGCTAGAGGGGAGGACGCAGGGAACTATGAAAAACTGTTTTTT; J: TRBJ1-4; size: -; D: -; V: TRBV20-1
CDR3: CAIRTAFSDYTF; DNA: TGTGCCATCAGGACGGCGTTTAGCGACTACACCTTC; J: TRBJ1-2; size: few; D: -; V: TRBV10-3
CDR3: CSATGAGGGTDTQYF; DNA: TGCAGTGCCACGGGGGCGGGAGGCGGCACAGATACGCAGTATTTT; J: TRBJ2-3; size: few; D: TRBD2; V: TRBV20-1
CDR3: CASSPDSKYGYTF; DNA: TGTGCCAGCAGCCCCGACAGTAAATATGGCTACACCTTC; J: TRBJ1-2; size: -; D: -; V: TRBV7-9
CDR3: CASGRPTGGYTF; DNA: TGTGCCAGCGGGAGGCCAACGGGCGGCTACACCTTC; J: TRBJ1-2; size: once; D: -; V: TRBV25-1
CDR3: CASSQSSVPAYEQYF; DNA: TGTGCCAGCAGCCAGTCATCGGTTCCAGCCTACGAGCAGTACTTC; J: TRBJ2-7; size: -; D: -; V: TRBV3-1
CDR3: CASSLRDSYEQFF; DNA: TGTGCCAGCAGCCTCCGGGACAGCTATGAGCAGTTCTTC; J: TRBJ2-1; size: -; D: TRBD1; V: TRBV13
CDR3: CAGRTGQNYGYTF; DNA: TGTGCCGGCAGGACGGGACAGAATTATGGCTACACCTTC; J: TRBJ1-2; size: -; D: TRBD1; V: TRBV6-5
CDR3: CSARGDRGPTGELFF; DNA: TGCAGTGCCCGAGGGGACAGGGGGCCCACCGGGGAGCTGTTTTTT; J: TRBJ2-2; size: once; D: TRBD1; V: TRBV20-1
CDR3: CSVVQGNGQPQHF; DNA: TGCAGCGTTGTTCAGGGTAACGGTCAGCCCCAGCATTTT; J: TRBJ1-5; size: few; D: -; V: TRBV29-1
CDR3: CASSFRGSRNNEQFF; DNA: TGTGCCAGCAGTTTCAGGGGGAGCCGGAACAATGAGCAGTTCTTC; J: TRBJ2-1; size: -; D: TRBD1; V: TRBV27
CDR3: CSARDHRDNNYGYTF; DNA: TGCAGTGCTAGAGATCATCGGGATAACAACTATGGCTACACCTTC; J: TRBJ1-2; size: -; D: -; V: TRBV20-1
CDR3: CASSVPTGGYGYTF; DNA: TGTGCCAGCAGCGTCCCAACAGGGGGTTACGGCTACACCTTC; J: TRBJ1-2; size: -; D: TRBD1; V: TRBV9